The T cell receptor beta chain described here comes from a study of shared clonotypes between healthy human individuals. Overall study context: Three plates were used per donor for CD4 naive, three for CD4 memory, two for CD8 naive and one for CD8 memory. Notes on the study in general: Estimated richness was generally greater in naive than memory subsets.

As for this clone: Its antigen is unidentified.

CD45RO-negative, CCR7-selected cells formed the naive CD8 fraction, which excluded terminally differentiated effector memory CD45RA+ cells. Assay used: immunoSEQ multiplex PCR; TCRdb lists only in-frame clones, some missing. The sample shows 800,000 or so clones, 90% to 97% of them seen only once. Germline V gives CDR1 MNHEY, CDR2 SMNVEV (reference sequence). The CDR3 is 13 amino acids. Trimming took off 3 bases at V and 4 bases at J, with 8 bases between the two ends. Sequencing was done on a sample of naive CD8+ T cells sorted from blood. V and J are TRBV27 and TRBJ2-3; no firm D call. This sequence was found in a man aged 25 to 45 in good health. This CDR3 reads CASSFTLPDTQYF. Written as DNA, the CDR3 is TGTGCCAGCAGTTTTACACTCCCAGATACGCAGTATTTT.